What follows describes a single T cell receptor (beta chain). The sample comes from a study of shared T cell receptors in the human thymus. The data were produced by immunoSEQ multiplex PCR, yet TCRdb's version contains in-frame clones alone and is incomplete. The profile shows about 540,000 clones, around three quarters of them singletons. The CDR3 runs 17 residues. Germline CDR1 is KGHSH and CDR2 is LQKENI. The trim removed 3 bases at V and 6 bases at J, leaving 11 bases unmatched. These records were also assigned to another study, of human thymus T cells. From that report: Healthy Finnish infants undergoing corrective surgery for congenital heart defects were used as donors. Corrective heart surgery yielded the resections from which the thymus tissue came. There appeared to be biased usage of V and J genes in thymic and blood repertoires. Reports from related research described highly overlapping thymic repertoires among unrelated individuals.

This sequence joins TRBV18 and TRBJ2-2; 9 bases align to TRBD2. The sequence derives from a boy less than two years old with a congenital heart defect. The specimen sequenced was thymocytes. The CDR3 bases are TGTGCCAGCTCACCTCTGCCTAGCGGGATGGAGTCCGGGGAGCTGTTTTTT. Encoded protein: CASSPLPSGMESGELFF. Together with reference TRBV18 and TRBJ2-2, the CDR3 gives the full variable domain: NAGVMQNPRHLVRRRGQEARLRCSPMKGHSHVYWYRQLPEEGLKFMVYLQKENIIDESGMPKERFSAEFPKEGPSILRIQQVVRGDSAAYFCASSPLPSGMESGELFFGEGSRLTVL.